The rows below give T cell receptor beta chains drawn from one sample of a study of T cells in Graves' hyperthyroidism and ophthalmopathy. TCRdb processed the multiplex PCR reads anew with MiXCR; each CDR3 protein has one entry. Of 250,000 to 400,000 distinct CDR3 sequences in the sample, around 15% were seen once. The sequenced sample consisted of blood. These receptors were taken from a woman in her forties with Graves' ophthalmopathy. CDR3s include the opening cysteine and the closing phenylalanine or tryptophan. Each record gives: D gene, clone size, J gene, V gene, CDR3 protein, CDR3 DNA. D genes are given only for firm matches. Size is omitted from some rows. Given values are once, few, many or a class for expanded clones.

d_call: NA; clone_size: few; j_call: TRBJ2-3; v_call: TRBV24-1; cdr3_aa: CATSEPKGADTQYF; cdr3_nt: TGTGCCACCAGTGAGCCTAAGGGGGCAGATACGCAGTATTTT
d_call: NA; clone_size: few; j_call: TRBJ1-1; v_call: TRBV5-6; cdr3_aa: CASSEGWLMNTEAFF; cdr3_nt: TGTGCCAGCAGCGAGGGTTGGCTTATGAACACTGAAGCTTTCTTT
d_call: TRBD1; clone_size: many; j_call: TRBJ2-2; v_call: TRBV12-3/TRBV12-4; cdr3_aa: CASSSPGTANTGELFF; cdr3_nt: TGTGCCAGCAGTTCTCCCGGGACAGCAAACACCGGGGAGCTGTTTTTT
d_call: NA; clone_size: NA; j_call: TRBJ2-5; v_call: TRBV2; cdr3_aa: CASRVHVETQYF; cdr3_nt: TGTGCCAGCAGGGTCCATGTGGAGACCCAGTACTTC
d_call: NA; clone_size: NA; j_call: TRBJ2-3; v_call: TRBV28; cdr3_aa: CASCSDLSTDTQYF; cdr3_nt: TGTGCCAGCTGTTCCGATTTAAGCACAGATACGCAGTATTTT
d_call: TRBD2; clone_size: many; j_call: TRBJ2-1; v_call: TRBV2; cdr3_aa: CASKRLAGVVDEQFF; cdr3_nt: TGTGCCAGCAAGAGACTAGCGGGGGTTGTCGATGAGCAGTTCTTC
d_call: NA; clone_size: few; j_call: TRBJ2-1; v_call: TRBV6-2/TRBV6-3; cdr3_aa: CASSLQHEQFF; cdr3_nt: TGTGCCAGCAGCCTACAACATGAGCAGTTCTTC
d_call: NA; clone_size: many; j_call: TRBJ2-6; v_call: TRBV7-8; cdr3_aa: CASSLRSGFPLSGANVLTF; cdr3_nt: TGTGCCAGCAGCTTAAGATCTGGATTCCCACTCTCTGGGGCCAACGTCCTGACTTTC
d_call: TRBD2; clone_size: many; j_call: TRBJ2-1; v_call: TRBV3-1; cdr3_aa: CASSPKTSGHNEQFF; cdr3_nt: TGTGCCAGCAGTCCAAAGACTAGCGGGCACAATGAGCAGTTCTTC
d_call: NA; clone_size: many; j_call: TRBJ1-2; v_call: TRBV7-8; cdr3_aa: CASSLVRWGINYGYTF; cdr3_nt: TGTGCCAGCAGCTTAGTACGGTGGGGGATTAACTATGGCTACACCTTC
d_call: NA; clone_size: few; j_call: TRBJ2-1; v_call: TRBV20-1; cdr3_aa: CSARDGASPKGEQFF; cdr3_nt: TGCAGTGCTAGAGATGGGGCTAGCCCTAAAGGTGAGCAGTTCTTC
d_call: NA; clone_size: many; j_call: TRBJ1-2; v_call: TRBV11-2; cdr3_aa: CASSFLRGRQYGYTF; cdr3_nt: TGTGCCAGCAGCTTCCTACGAGGGAGACAGTATGGCTACACCTTC
d_call: TRBD1; clone_size: many; j_call: TRBJ2-7; v_call: TRBV6-1; cdr3_aa: CASMGTTGSGSEQYF; cdr3_nt: TGTGCCAGCATGGGAACGACAGGGTCGGGTAGCGAGCAGTACTTC
d_call: NA; clone_size: many; j_call: TRBJ1-1; v_call: TRBV7-6; cdr3_aa: CASSQQGGSNTEAFF; cdr3_nt: TGTGCCAGCAGCCAACAGGGCGGATCGAACACTGAAGCTTTCTTT
d_call: NA; clone_size: many; j_call: TRBJ2-1; v_call: TRBV20-1; cdr3_aa: CSARDEVSSYNEQFF; cdr3_nt: TGCAGTGCTAGAGATGAGGTGAGCTCCTACAATGAGCAGTTCTTC
d_call: NA; clone_size: many; j_call: TRBJ2-7; v_call: TRBV27; cdr3_aa: CASSFVGGGSSTSYEQYF; cdr3_nt: TGTGCCAGCAGTTTCGTGGGCGGGGGCTCCAGTACTTCCTACGAGCAGTACTTC
d_call: TRBD1; clone_size: once; j_call: TRBJ1-5; v_call: TRBV28; cdr3_aa: CASSSADRDRQPQHF; cdr3_nt: TGTGCCAGCAGTTCGGCGGACAGGGATAGACAGCCCCAGCATTTT
d_call: NA; clone_size: many; j_call: TRBJ1-2; v_call: TRBV12-3/TRBV12-4; cdr3_aa: CASSPRLRDGYTF; cdr3_nt: TGTGCCAGCAGCCCGCGTTTAAGGGATGGCTACACCTTC
d_call: NA; clone_size: many; j_call: TRBJ2-3; v_call: TRBV28; cdr3_aa: CASSSIQGNGADTQYF; cdr3_nt: TGTGCCAGCAGTTCAATACAGGGAAATGGCGCAGATACGCAGTATTTT
d_call: TRBD1; clone_size: many; j_call: TRBJ2-5; v_call: TRBV5-6; cdr3_aa: CASSSGTGASQETQYF; cdr3_nt: TGTGCCAGCAGCTCGGGGACAGGGGCCAGCCAAGAGACCCAGTACTTC
d_call: TRBD1; clone_size: few; j_call: TRBJ1-1; v_call: TRBV10-3; cdr3_aa: CAIRRDRGGTEAFF; cdr3_nt: TGTGCCATCAGGAGGGACAGGGGGGGAACTGAAGCTTTCTTT
d_call: NA; clone_size: many; j_call: TRBJ1-6; v_call: TRBV19; cdr3_aa: CASSIVALNSPLHF; cdr3_nt: TGTGCCAGTAGTATTGTCGCCCTAAATTCACCCCTCCACTTT
d_call: TRBD2; clone_size: NA; j_call: TRBJ2-7; v_call: TRBV5-1; cdr3_aa: CASSLVSGGDYEQYF; cdr3_nt: TGCGCCAGCAGCTTGGTTAGCGGGGGAGATTACGAGCAGTACTTC